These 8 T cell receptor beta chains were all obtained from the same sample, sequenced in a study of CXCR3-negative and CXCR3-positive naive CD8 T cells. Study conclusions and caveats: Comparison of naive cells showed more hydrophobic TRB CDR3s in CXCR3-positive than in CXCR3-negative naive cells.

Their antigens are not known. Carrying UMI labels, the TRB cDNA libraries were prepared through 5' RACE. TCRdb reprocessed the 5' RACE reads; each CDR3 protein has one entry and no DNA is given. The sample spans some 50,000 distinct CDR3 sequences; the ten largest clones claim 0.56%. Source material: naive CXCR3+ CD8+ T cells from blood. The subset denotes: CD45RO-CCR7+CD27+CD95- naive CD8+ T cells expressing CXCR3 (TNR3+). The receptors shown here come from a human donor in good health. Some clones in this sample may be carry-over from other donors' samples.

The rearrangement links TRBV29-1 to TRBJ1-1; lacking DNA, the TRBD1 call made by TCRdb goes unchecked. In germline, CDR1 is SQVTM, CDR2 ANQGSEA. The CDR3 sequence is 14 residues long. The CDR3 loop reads CSVRGDPLNTEAFF.

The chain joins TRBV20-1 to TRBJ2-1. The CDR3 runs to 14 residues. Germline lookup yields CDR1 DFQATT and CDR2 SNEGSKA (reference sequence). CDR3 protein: CSVPDRSSYNEQFF.

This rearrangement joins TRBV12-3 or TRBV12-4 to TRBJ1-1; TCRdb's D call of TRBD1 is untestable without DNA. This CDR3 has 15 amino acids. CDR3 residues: CASRDPGPANTEAFF.

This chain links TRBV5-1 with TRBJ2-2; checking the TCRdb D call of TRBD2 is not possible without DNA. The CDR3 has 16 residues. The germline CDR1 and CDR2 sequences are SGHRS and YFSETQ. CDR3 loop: CASSLLADTNTGELFF.

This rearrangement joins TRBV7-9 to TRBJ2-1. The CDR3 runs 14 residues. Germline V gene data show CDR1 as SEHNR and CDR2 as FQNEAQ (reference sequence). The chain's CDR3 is CATRTSGGYNEQFF. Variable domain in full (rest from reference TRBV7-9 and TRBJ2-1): DTGVSQNPRHKITKRGQNVTFRCDPISEHNRLYWYRQTLGQGPEFLTYFQNEAQLEKSRLLSDRFSAERPKGSFSTLEIQRTEQGDSAMYLCATRTSGGYNEQFFGPGTRLTVL.

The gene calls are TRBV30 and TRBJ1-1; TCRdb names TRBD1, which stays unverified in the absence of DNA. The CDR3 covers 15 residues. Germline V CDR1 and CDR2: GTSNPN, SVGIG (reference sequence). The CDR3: CAWSGETEPNTEAFF. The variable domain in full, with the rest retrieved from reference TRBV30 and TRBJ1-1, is SQTIHQWPATLVQPVGSPLSLECTVEGTSNPNLYWYRQAAGRGLQLLFYSVGIGQISSEVPQNLSASRPQDRQFILSSKKLLLSDSGFYLCAWSGETEPNTEAFFGQGTRLTVV.

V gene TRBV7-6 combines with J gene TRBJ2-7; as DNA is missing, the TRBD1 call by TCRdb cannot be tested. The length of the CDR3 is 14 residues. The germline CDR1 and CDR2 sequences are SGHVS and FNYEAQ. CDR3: CASSQIGGSYEQYF. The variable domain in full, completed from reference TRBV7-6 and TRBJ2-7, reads GAGVSQSPRYKVTKRGQDVALRCDPISGHVSLYWYRQALGQGPEFLTYFNYEAQQDKSGLPNDRFSAERPEGSISTLTIQRTEQRDSAMYRCASSQIGGSYEQYFGPGTRLTVT.

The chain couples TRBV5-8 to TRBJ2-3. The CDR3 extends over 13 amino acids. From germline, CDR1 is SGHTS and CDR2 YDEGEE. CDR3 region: CASSFGGTDTQYF.